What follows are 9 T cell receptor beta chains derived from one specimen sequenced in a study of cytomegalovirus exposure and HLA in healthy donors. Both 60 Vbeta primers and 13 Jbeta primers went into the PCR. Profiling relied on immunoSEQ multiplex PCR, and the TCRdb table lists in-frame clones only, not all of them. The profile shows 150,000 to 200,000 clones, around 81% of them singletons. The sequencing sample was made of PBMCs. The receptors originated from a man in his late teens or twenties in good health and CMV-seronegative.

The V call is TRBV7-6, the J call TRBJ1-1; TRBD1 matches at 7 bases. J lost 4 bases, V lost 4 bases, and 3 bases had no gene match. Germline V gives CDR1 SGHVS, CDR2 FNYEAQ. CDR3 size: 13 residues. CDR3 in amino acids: CASSYPGGTEAFF. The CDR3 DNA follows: TGTGCCAGCAGCTACCCAGGGGGCACTGAAGCTTTCTTT. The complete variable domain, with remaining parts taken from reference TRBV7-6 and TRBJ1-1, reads GAGVSQSPRYKVTKRGQDVALRCDPISGHVSLYWYRQALGQGPEFLTYFNYEAQQDKSGLPNDRFSAERPEGSISTLTIQRTEQRDSAMYRCASSYPGGTEAFFGQGTRLTVV.

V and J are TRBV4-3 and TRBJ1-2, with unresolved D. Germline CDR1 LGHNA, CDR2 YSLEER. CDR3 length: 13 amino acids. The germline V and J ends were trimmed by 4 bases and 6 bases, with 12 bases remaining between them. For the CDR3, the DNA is TGCGCCAGCAGCCGGACTTCTGGGGATGGCTACACCTTC. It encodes CASSRTSGDGYTF.

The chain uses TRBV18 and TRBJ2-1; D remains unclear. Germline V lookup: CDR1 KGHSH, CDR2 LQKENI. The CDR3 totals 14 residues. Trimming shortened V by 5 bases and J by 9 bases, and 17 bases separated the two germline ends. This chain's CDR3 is CASSARNLVREQFF. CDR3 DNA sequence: TGTGCCAGCTCAGCAAGGAATCTAGTGCGTGAGCAGTTCTTC.

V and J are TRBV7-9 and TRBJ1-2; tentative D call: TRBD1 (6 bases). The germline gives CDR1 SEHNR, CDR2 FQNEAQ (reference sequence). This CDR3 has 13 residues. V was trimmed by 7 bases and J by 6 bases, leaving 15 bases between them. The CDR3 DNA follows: TGTGCCAGCAAGATACGGACAGAGGATGGCTACACCTTC. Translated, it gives CASKIRTEDGYTF.

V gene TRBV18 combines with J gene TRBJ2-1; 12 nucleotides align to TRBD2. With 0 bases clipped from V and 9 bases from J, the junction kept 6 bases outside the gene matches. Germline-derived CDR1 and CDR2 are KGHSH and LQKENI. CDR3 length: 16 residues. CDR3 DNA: TGTGCCAGCTCACCACCGGGACTAGCGGGTGGAGGTGAGCAGTTCTTC. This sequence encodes CASSPPGLAGGGEQFF. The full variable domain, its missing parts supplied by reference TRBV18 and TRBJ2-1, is NAGVMQNPRHLVRRRGQEARLRCSPMKGHSHVYWYRQLPEEGLKFMVYLQKENIIDESGMPKERFSAEFPKEGPSILRIQQVVRGDSAAYFCASSPPGLAGGGEQFFGPGTRLTVL.

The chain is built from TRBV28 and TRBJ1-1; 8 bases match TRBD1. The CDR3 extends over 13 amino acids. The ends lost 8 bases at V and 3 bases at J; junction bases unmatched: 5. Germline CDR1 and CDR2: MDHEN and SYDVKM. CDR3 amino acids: CASVGQGYTEAFF. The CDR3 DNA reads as TGTGCCAGCGTCGGACAGGGCTACACTGAAGCTTTCTTT.

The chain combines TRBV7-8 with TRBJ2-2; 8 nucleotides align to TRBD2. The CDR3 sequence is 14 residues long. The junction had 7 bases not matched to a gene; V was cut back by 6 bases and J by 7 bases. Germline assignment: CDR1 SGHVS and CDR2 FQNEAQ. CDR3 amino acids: CASSTRAGDGELFF. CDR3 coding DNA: TGTGCCAGCAGTACTAGAGCGGGGGACGGGGAGCTGTTTTTT.

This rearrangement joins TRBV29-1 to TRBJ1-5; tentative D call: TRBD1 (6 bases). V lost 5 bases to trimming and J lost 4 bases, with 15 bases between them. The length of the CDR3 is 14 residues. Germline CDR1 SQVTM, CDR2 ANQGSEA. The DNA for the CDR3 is TGCAGCGTTCTCCCGACAGGCCTAAATCAGCCCCAGCATTTT. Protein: CSVLPTGLNQPQHF.

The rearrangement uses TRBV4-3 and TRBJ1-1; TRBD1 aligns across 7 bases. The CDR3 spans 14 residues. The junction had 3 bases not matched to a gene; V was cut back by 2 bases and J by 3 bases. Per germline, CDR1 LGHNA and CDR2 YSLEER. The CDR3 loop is CASSQRDSYTEAFF. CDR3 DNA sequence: TGCGCCAGCAGCCAAAGGGACAGTTACACTGAAGCTTTCTTT.